This TCR beta chain was retrieved from a study of shared clonotypes between healthy human individuals. Study-wide findings and caveats: The researchers took only blood, and tissue repertoires probably look different.

CDR1 is MDHEN, CDR2 SYDVKM, per germline. Losses at the gene ends were 5 bases for V and 0 bases for J; bases not matched to a gene: 6. CDR3 length: 15 residues. The repertoire was sequenced with immunoSEQ multiplex PCR; TCRdb's copy has only in-frame clones and lacks some. The sample consists of about 510,000 clones, approximately 95% of them appearing once. In regard to this clone: Its specificity is unknown.

This sequence originates from a woman under 40 in good health. V usage is TRBV28 and J usage is TRBJ2-7; 8 bases match TRBD1. Source material: naive CD4+ T cells sorted from blood. Documented subset: CD45RA+ positively selected. CDR3: CASSPLGTGSYEQYF. DNA for the CDR3: TGTGCCAGCAGTCCCTTGGGGACAGGCTCCTACGAGCAGTACTTC.